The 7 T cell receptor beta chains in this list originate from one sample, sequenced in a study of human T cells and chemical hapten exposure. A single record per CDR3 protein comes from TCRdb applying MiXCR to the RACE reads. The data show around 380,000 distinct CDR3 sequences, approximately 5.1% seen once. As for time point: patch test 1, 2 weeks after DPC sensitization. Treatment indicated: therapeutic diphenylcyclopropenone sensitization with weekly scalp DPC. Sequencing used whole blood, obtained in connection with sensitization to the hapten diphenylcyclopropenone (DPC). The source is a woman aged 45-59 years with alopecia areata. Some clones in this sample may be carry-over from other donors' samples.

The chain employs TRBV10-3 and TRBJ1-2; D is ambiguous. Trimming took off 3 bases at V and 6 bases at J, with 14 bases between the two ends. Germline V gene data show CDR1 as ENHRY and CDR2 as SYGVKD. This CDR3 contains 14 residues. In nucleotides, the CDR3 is TGTGCCATCAGTGATGAAAGGGAATTGCATGGCTACACCTTC. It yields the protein CAISDERELHGYTF.

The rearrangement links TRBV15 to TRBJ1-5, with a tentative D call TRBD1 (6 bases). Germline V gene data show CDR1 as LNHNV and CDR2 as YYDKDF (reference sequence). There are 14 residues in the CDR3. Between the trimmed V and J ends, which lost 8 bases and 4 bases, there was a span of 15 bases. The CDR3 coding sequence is TGTGCCACCGAACCCGGAGACAGGAATCAGCCCCAGCATTTT. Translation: CATEPGDRNQPQHF.

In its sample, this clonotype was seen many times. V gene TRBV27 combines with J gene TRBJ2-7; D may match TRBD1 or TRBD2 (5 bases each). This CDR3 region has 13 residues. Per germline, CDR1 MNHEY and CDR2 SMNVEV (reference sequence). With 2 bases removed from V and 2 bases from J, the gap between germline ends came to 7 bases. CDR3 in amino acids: CASSLQGPYEQYF. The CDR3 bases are TGTGCCAGCAGTTTACAGGGACCCTACGAGCAGTACTTC.

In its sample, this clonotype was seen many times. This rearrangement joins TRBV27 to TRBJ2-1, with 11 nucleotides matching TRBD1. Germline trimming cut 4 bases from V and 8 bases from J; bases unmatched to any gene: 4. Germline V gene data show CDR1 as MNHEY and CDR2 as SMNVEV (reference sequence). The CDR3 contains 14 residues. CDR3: CASSSDRGHHEQFF. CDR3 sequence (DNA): TGTGCCAGCAGTTCGGACAGGGGGCATCATGAGCAGTTCTTC.

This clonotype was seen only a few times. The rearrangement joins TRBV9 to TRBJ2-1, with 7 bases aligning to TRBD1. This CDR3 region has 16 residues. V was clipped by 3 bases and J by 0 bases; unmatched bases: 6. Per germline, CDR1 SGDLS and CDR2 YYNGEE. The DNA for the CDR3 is TGTGCCAGCAGCGGTGACAGGGCGAGCTCCTACAATGAGCAGTTCTTC. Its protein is CASSGDRASSYNEQFF.

CDR3 coding DNA: TGTGCCACCCGGACAGGGGGCTCAGATACGCAGTATTTT. This codes for CATRTGGSDTQYF. This chain links TRBV24-1 with TRBJ2-3; 11 bases fit TRBD1. With V trimmed by 9 bases and J by 4 bases, 2 bases remained unmatched. This CDR3 has 13 amino acids. Germline V gene sequence: CDR1 KGHDR, CDR2 SFDVKD.

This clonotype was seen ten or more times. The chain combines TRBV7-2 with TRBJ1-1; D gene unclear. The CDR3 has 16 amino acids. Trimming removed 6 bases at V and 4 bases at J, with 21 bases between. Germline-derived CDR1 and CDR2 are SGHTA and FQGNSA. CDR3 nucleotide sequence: TGTGCCAGCAGTTTGCTCTCGACCCAGGCCGGCACTGAAGCTTTCTTT. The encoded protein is CASSLLSTQAGTEAFF.